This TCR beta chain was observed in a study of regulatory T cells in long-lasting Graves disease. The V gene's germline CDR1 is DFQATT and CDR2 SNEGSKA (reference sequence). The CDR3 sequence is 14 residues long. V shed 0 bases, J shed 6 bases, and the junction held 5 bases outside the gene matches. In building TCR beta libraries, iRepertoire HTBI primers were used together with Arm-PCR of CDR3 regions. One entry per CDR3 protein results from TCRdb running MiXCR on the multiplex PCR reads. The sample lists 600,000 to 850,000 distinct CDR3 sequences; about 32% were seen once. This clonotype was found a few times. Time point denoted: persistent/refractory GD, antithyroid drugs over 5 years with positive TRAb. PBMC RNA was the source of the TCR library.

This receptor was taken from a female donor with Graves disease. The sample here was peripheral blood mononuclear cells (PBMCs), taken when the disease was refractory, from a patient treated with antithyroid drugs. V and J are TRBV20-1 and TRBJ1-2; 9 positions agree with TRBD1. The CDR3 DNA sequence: TGCAGTGCTAGAGATACGGACAGGGGTGATGGCTACACCTTC. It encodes CSARDTDRGDGYTF.